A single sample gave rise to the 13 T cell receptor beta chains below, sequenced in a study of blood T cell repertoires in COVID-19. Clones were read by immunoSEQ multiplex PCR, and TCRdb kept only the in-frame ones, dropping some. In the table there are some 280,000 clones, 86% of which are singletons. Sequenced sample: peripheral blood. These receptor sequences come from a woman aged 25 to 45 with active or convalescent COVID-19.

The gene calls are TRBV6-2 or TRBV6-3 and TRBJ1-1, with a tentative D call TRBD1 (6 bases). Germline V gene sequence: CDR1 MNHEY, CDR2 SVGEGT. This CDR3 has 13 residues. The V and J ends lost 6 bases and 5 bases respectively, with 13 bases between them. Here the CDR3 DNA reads TGTGCCAGCAGCCGGGTAGGGGGAACTGAAGCTTTCTTT. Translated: CASSRVGGTEAFF.

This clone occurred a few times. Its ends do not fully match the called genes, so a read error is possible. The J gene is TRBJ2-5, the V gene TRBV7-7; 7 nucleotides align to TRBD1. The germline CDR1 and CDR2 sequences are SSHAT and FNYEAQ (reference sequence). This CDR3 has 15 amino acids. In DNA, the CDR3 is TGTGCTAGCAGTTCAACCCGGGACAGCCAAGAGACCCAGTACTTC. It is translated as CASSSTRDSQETQYF.

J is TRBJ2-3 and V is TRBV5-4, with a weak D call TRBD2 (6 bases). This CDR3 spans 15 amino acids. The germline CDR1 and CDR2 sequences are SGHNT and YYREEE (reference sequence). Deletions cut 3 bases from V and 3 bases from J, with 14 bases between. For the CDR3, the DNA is TGTGCCAGCAGCTCGCGGGGCTCGGGGACAGATACGCAGTATTTT. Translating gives CASSSRGSGTDTQYF.

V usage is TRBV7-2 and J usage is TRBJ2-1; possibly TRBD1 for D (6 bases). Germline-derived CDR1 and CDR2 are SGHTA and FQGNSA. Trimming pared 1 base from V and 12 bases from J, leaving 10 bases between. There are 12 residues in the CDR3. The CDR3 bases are TGTGCCAGCAGCTTAGAAGGGGGTCGGCAGTTCTTC. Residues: CASSLEGGRQFF.

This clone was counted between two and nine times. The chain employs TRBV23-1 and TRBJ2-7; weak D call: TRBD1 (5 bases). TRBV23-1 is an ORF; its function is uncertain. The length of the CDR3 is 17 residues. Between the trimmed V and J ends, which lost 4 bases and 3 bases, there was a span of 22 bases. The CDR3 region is CASSPIGKGQTNYEQYF. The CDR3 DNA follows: TGCGCCAGCAGTCCAATCGGAAAGGGGCAGACCAACTACGAGCAGTACTTC.

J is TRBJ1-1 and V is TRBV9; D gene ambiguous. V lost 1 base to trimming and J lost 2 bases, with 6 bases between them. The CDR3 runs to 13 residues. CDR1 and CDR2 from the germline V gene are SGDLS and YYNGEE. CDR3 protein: CASSVLANTEAFF. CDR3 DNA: TGTGCCAGCAGCGTACTGGCTAACACTGAAGCTTTCTTT.

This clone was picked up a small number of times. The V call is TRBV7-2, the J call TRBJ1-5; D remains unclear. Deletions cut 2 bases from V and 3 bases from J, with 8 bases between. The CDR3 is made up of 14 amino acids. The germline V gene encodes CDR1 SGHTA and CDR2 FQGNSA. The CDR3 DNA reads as TGTGCCAGCAGCTTAACGGGGTCCAATCAGCCCCAGCATTTT. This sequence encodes CASSLTGSNQPQHF.

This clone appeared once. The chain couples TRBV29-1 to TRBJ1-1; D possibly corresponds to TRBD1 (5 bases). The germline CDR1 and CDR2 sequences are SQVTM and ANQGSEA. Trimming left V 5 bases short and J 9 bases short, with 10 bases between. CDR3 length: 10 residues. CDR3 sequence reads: CSVFQGKAFF. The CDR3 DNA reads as TGCAGCGTTTTTCAGGGAAAAGCTTTCTTT.

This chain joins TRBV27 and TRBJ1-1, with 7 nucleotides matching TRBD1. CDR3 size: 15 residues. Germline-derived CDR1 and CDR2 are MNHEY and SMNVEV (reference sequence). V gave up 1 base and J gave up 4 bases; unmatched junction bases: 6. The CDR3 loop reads CASSLFATGSTEAFF. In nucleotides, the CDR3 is TGTGCCAGCAGTTTATTTGCGACAGGGAGCACTGAAGCTTTCTTT.

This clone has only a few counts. CDR3 nucleotide sequence: TGCGCCAGCGGGAGGGACAGGGGAAATGGCTACACCTTC. Its protein is CASGRDRGNGYTF. The rearrangement joins TRBV5-1 to TRBJ1-2; 10 bases align to TRBD1. This CDR3 spans 13 amino acids. J was trimmed by 6 bases and V by 7 bases; bases with no gene match: 6. Germline V gene sequence: CDR1 SGHRS, CDR2 YFSETQ.

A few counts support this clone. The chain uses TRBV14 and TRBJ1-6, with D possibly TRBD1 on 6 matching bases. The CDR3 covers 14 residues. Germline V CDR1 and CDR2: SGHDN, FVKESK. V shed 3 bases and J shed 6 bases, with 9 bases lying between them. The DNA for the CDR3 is TGTGCCAGCAGCCACCAGGGGAGTAATTCACCCCTCCACTTT. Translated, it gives CASSHQGSNSPLHF.

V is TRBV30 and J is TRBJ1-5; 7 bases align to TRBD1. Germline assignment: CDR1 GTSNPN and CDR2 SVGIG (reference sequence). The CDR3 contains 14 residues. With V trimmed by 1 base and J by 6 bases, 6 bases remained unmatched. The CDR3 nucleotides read TGTGCCTGGAGTGAAGGGGGCGACGGTCAGCCCCAGCATTTT. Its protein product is CAWSEGGDGQPQHF.

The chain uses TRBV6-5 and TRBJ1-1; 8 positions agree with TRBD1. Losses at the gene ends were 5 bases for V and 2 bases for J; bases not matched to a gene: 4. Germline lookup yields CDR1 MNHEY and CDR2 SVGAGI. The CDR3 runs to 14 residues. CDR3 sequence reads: CASSRQGYNTEAFF. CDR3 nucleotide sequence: TGTGCCAGCAGTCGACAGGGGTACAACACTGAAGCTTTCTTT.